Listed below are T cell receptor beta chains from one sample, sequenced in a study of patients and donors after allogeneic stem cell transplantation. Using its own MiXCR run on the RT-PCR reads, TCRdb lists one record per CDR3 protein. The table includes fewer than 75,000 distinct CDR3 sequences, about 25% detected once. The sequencing input was blood, either unsorted or a sorted T cell fraction (not recorded which). Receptor source: a human donor who was either an allogeneic HSCT recipient or a stem cell or donor lymphocyte infusion donor (not recorded which). It is not recorded whose cells these are; they may come from a transplant donor. The CDR3 runs from the conserved cysteine through the conserved F or W. A D gene is named only where the DNA matches it firmly. Expanded clones get a size class; other rows say once, few or many, or leave the size out.

v_gene	abundance	j_gene	d_gene	CDR3nt	CDR3aa
TRBV7-9	few	TRBJ1-3	.	TGTGCCAGCAGCTCCCCCGCTCGTATGGCAGGGATTCACTCTGGAAACACCATATATTTT	CASSSPARMAGIHSGNTIYF
TRBV5-1	.	TRBJ2-7	.	TGCGCCAGTATGGGTCGGACTAATGAGCAGTACTTC	CASMGRTNEQYF
TRBV6-1	few	TRBJ2-1	.	TGTGCCAGCAGCCCGGACACATTATACAATGAGCAGTTCTTC	CASSPDTLYNEQFF
TRBV20-1	.	TRBJ1-3	.	TGCAGTGCTAGACAGGAGAACAGTGGGGGAAACACCATATATTTT	CSARQENSGGNTIYF
TRBV5-1	.	TRBJ2-4	.	TGCGCCAGCAGCTCGACAGCGCTAGCCAAAAACATTCAGTACTTC	CASSSTALAKNIQYF
TRBV14	.	TRBJ1-3	.	TGTGCCAGCAGCCAAGAAGGAAACACCATATATTTT	CASSQEGNTIYF
TRBV10-3	.	TRBJ1-2	TRBD1	TGTGCCATCACCTACTTAAGGACAGGCACAAGACCCCCCAATGGCTACACCTTC	CAITYLRTGTRPPNGYTF
TRBV15	.	TRBJ1-5	TRBD1	TGTGCCACCAGCAGCAGGACAGGGATCTATCAGCCCCAGCATTTT	CATSSRTGIYQPQHF
TRBV6-5	.	TRBJ1-2	TRBD1	TGTGCCAGCAGTCTCACAGGGGAGAAAGGCTATGGCTACACCTTC	CASSLTGEKGYGYTF
TRBV5-6	.	TRBJ2-1	.	TGTGCCAGCAGCTTGATAAATGAGCAGTTCTTC	CASSLINEQFF
TRBV27	many	TRBJ1-1	.	TGTGCCAGCAGTGTCGGGTTGAACACTGAAGCTTTCTTT	CASSVGLNTEAFF
TRBV18	.	TRBJ2-6	.	TGTGCCAGCTCAGCGAGGGCGGAGGCCAACGTCCTGACTTTC	CASSARAEANVLTF
TRBV12-3/TRBV12-4	few	TRBJ2-3	.	TGTGCCAGCAGTTTATTCGCGGGCACAGATACGCAGTATTTT	CASSLFAGTDTQYF
TRBV7-7	few	TRBJ2-2	.	TGTGCTAGCAGCCTAGACAGGCTCACCGGGGAGCTGTTTTTT	CASSLDRLTGELFF
TRBV4-1	.	TRBJ1-5	.	TGCGCCAGCAGCCAAGTTTCGGGGCCCAATCAGCCCCAGCATTTT	CASSQVSGPNQPQHF
TRBV4-1	.	TRBJ1-3	.	TGCGCCAGCAGCCAAGATATGGTCTCTGGAAACACCATATATTTT	CASSQDMVSGNTIYF
TRBV13	.	TRBJ1-5	.	TGTGCCAGCAGCTTAGGACAGGGCCATCGGCCCCAGCATTTT	CASSLGQGHRPQHF